These 9 T cell receptor beta chains share one sample of origin, sequenced in a study of T cell responses to AZD1222 COVID-19 vaccine listed by TCRdb under 2021. The time point label, as the study defines it: baseline before first vaccination. The library was obtained by the immunoSEQ multiplex PCR assay. The clones in this table, taken by TCRdb from immuneACCESS, are in-frame only. Not every clone is retained; where verified, under half of the shortfall comes from an unresolved V gene, and the cause of the rest is unknown. For this sample there are 130,000 or so clones; around 89% appear just once. Clones ranked in the top ten supply 2.5% to 4% of the sample. Material: peripheral blood, obtained on day 0 of AZD1222 vaccination. Receptors originate from an adult in good health.

The gene calls are TRBV4-3 and TRBJ1-2; TRBD1 matches 8 bases. The length of the CDR3 is 17 residues. Germline assignment: CDR1 LGHNA and CDR2 YSLEER. J was trimmed by 1 base and V by 4 bases; bases with no gene match: 11. The CDR3 nucleotides are TGCGCCAGCAGCCCGTCTCGGGGACAGGAGATTAACTATGGCTACACCTTC. This encodes CASSPSRGQEINYGYTF.

The chain has TRBV6-5 and TRBJ1-2; 8 bases map to TRBD1. V dropped 0 bases and J dropped 8; count of bases not matched to a gene: 5. Germline CDR1 is MNHEY and CDR2 is SVGAGI. The CDR3 runs 14 residues. CDR3 residues: CASSYSRAGGGYTF. The CDR3, as DNA: TGTGCCAGCAGTTACTCCCGGGCAGGGGGCGGCTACACCTTC.

The rearrangement uses TRBV28 and TRBJ1-5; D unclear. The V and J ends lost 6 bases and 0 bases respectively, with 15 bases between them. The CDR3 totals 16 residues. The V gene's germline CDR1 is MDHEN and CDR2 SYDVKM. CDR3 residues: CASSAPYNYSNQPQHF. DNA for the CDR3: TGTGCCAGCAGCGCACCTTACAATTATAGCAATCAGCCCCAGCATTTT.

The rearrangement joins TRBV29-1 to TRBJ2-5, with unresolved D. The CDR3 covers 12 residues. The V gene's germline CDR1 is SQVTM and CDR2 ANQGSEA. Between the trimmed V and J ends, which lost 6 bases and 4 bases, there was a span of 12 bases. Here the CDR3 DNA reads TGCAGCGTCCCATTCACCTCAGAGACCCAGTACTTC. Its translation is CSVPFTSETQYF.

This sequence joins TRBV2 and TRBJ1-4; no definite D call. CDR1 and CDR2 from the germline V gene are SNHLY and FYNNEI. V was pared by 4 bases and J by 4 bases, with 16 bases between. This CDR3 contains 16 residues. CDR3 residues: CASSVAIPLLNEKLFF. The DNA of the CDR3 is TGTGCCAGCAGTGTCGCCATCCCTTTACTTAATGAAAAACTGTTTTTT.

The chain uses TRBV6-5 and TRBJ2-7; 9 nucleotides line up with TRBD2. The V gene end was trimmed by 4 bases and the J gene end by 3 bases; junction bases not matched to a gene: 10. CDR1 and CDR2 from the germline V gene are MNHEY and SVGAGI. The CDR3 is made up of 16 amino acids. CDR3 amino acids: CASSSAVAGEDYEQYF. CDR3 nucleotides: TGTGCCAGCAGTTCTGCCGTAGCGGGAGAGGACTACGAGCAGTACTTC.

J is TRBJ1-2 and V is TRBV7-8; a weak D match, TRBD1 (6 bases). This CDR3 comprises 13 residues. Trimming left V 1 base short and J 5 bases short, with 8 bases between. CDR1 and CDR2 from the germline V gene are SGHVS and FQNEAQ. CDR3 DNA sequence: TGTGCCAGCAGCTTAGTCAGGGGTTATGGCTACACCTTC. This sequence encodes CASSLVRGYGYTF.

The V and J genes are TRBV6-1 and TRBJ1-3, with unresolved D. Germline V gene sequence: CDR1 MNHNS, CDR2 SASEGT. The CDR3 runs to 11 residues. Trimming cost V 5 bases and J 2 bases, with 1 base left between them. Here the CDR3 reads CASSTGNTIYF. The CDR3 DNA is TGTGCCAGCAGTACTGGAAACACCATATATTTT.

As DNA, the CDR3 is TGTGCCAGCAGTTCTGGGGCCAACGTCCTGACTTTC. Translation gives CASSSGANVLTF. The genes are TRBV6-2 or TRBV6-3 and TRBJ2-6; unclear D gene. Germline lookup yields CDR1 MNHEY and CDR2 SVGEGT. The CDR3 spans 12 residues. V lost 4 bases and J 2 bases, leaving 0 bases between the germline ends.